This paragraph covers one T cell receptor (beta chain) sequence. Its antigen is still unknown. These data are taken from a study of graft-versus-host responses after intestinal transplantation. Study-level information: Among the recipients, all got anti-thymocyte globulin induction and then tacrolimus and steroids for 2 to 3 years.

The CDR3 is 15 amino acids. Method: immunoSEQ multiplex PCR; TCRdb's copy keeps in-frame clones and lacks some. The sample includes around 97,000 clones, roughly 89% seen only once; the top ten take over 0.15%. The source material was unstimulated CD4+ T cells sorted from spleen or lymph node cells, sampled before transplant. This rearrangement joins TRBV12-1 to TRBJ2-7; no DNA check was done on the table's D call, TRBD2. TRBV12-1 is a recognized pseudogene. This TCR derives from a human donor who was the organ donor for an intestinal transplant. The CDR3 spells CASSLNGGPSYEQYF. DNA for the CDR3: TGTGCCAGCAGCTTGAACGGGGGACCTTCCTACGAGCAGTACTTC.